These 6 T cell receptor beta chains were all obtained from the same sample, sequenced in a study of regulatory T cells in long-lasting Graves disease listed by TCRdb under 2021. What the time point label conveys for this sample: newly diagnosed GD, antithyroid drugs for less than 3 months. RNA was extracted from PBMCs in TRIzol for both TCR sequencing and RNA sequencing. Receptor libraries were prepared by multiplex PCR. Sequencing was carried out with an Illumina HiSeq 4000. To build TCR beta libraries, CDR3 regions were amplified by Arm-PCR using iRepertoire HTBI primers. The public sequencing data were trimmed at Q25 with fastp and processed into clonotypes with MiXCR by TCRdb, which kept only in-frame beta chains. Each CDR3 protein gets just one entry, which takes the most common genes and DNA from the rows behind it. The sample table contains about 400,000 distinct CDR3 sequences; only one count was recorded for around a sixth of them. 22% of the sample rests with the top ten.

The input for sequencing was peripheral blood mononuclear cells (PBMCs), taken at new diagnosis, from a patient treated with antithyroid drugs. These receptors were taken from a female donor with Graves disease.

This clonotype was observed at least ten times. This sequence joins TRBV13 and TRBJ1-5, with D tentatively TRBD1 (5 bases). This CDR3 is 16 amino acids long. CDR1 is PRHDT, CDR2 FYEKMQ, per germline (reference sequence). V was pared by 3 bases and J by 0 bases, with 12 bases between. CDR3 nucleotides: TGTGCCAGCAGCTTCGGGGGGAGGGGTAGCAATCAGCCCCAGCATTTT. As protein: CASSFGGRGSNQPQHF.

V is TRBV11-2 and J is TRBJ2-3; a possible D gene is TRBD1 (5 bases). The V and J ends lost 1 base and 1 base respectively, with 12 bases between them. Germline-derived CDR1 and CDR2 are SGHAT and FQNNGV. The CDR3 has 16 residues. The CDR3 sequence is CASSLGRTTGTDTQYF. DNA for the CDR3: TGTGCCAGCAGCTTAGGCCGGACAACAGGCACAGATACGCAGTATTTT.

The table lists this clonotype with many counts. This chain uses TRBV28 with TRBJ2-3, with no clear D. CDR3 size: 13 residues. The V and J ends lost 5 bases and 0 bases respectively, with 6 bases between them. The germline gives CDR1 MDHEN, CDR2 SYDVKM. The CDR3 DNA sequence: TGTGCCAGCAGTCAAGGTAGCACAGATACGCAGTATTTT. Protein sequence: CASSQGSTDTQYF.

V usage is TRBV20-1 and J usage is TRBJ2-1; TRBD2 matches 12 bases. The V gene's germline CDR1 is DFQATT and CDR2 SNEGSKA (reference sequence). The CDR3 consists of 14 residues. The trim removed 5 bases at V and 10 bases at J, leaving 9 bases unmatched. The CDR3 region has the DNA TGCAGTGCTCCGACTAGCGGGAGTCTAAACGAGCAGTTCTTC. Translating it yields CSAPTSGSLNEQFF.

The chain uses TRBV5-5 and TRBJ2-5; the D is unclear. This CDR3 has 13 residues. V was pared by 4 bases and J by 2 bases, with 9 bases between. Germline CDR1 SGHKS, CDR2 YYEKEE (reference sequence). CDR3 DNA sequence: TGTGCCAGCAGCCAATGGCAACAAGAGACCCAGTACTTC. This translates into CASSQWQQETQYF. Filled out from reference TRBV5-5 and TRBJ2-5, the complete variable domain reads DAGVTQSPTHLIKTRGQQVTLRCSPISGHKSVSWYQQVLGQGPQFIFQYYEKEERGRGNFPDRFSARQFPNYSSELNVNALLLGDSALYLCASSQWQQETQYFGPGTRLLVL.

This clonotype was counted at least ten times. The CDR3: CASSWAPGGADTQYF. The CDR3 coding sequence is TGTGCCAGCAGCTGGGCCCCGGGAGGGGCAGATACGCAGTATTTT. This chain joins TRBV7-9 and TRBJ2-3; 8 bases fit TRBD2. The V gene's germline CDR1 is SEHNR and CDR2 FQNEAQ (reference sequence). Trimming took 4 bases from V and 4 from J; bases not matched to a gene: 7. CDR3 length equals 15 residues.